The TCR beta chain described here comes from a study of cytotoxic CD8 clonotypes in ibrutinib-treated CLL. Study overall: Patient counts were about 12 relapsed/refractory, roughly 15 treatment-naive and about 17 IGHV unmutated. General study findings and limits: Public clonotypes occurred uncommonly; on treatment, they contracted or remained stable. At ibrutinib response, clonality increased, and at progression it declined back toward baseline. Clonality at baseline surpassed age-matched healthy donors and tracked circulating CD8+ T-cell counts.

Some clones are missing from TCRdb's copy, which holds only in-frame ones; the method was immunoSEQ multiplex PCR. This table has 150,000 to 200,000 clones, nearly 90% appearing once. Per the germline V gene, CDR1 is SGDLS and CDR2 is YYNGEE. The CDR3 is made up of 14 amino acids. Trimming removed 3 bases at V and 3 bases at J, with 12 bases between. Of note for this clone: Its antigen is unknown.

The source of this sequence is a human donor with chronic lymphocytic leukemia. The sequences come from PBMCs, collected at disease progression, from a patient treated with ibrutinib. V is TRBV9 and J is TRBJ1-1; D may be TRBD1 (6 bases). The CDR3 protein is CASSAGGADTEAFF. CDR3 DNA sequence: TGTGCCAGCAGCGCCGGGGGCGCGGACACTGAAGCTTTCTTT.